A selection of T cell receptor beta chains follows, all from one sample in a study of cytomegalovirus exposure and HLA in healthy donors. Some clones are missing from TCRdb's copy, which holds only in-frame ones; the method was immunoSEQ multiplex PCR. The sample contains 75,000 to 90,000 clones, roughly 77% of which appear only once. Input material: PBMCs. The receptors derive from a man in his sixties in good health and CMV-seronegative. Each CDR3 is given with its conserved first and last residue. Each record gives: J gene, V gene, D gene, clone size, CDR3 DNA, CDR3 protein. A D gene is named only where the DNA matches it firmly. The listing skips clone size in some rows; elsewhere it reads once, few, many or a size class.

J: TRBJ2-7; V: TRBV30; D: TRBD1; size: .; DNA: TGTGCCTGGATAGGACAGGTACGCCACGAGCAGTACTTC; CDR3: CAWIGQVRHEQYF
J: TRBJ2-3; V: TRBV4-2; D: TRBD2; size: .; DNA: TGTGCCAGCAGCCAAGAAATAGCGGGGGGGGGAGGAAATACGCAGTATTTT; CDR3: CASSQEIAGGGGNTQYF
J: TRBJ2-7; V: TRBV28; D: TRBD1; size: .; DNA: TGTGCCGGCAATAGACAGGGGGCGTTAGACGAGCAGTACTTC; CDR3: CAGNRQGALDEQYF
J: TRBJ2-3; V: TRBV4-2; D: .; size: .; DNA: TGTGCCAGCAGCCAGACGGGAGCGAAAGATACGCAGTATTTT; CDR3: CASSQTGAKDTQYF
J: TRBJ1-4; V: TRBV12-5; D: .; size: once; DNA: TGTGCTAGTGGTTTGAACCGGGTTGGGGAAAAACTGTTTTTT; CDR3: CASGLNRVGEKLFF
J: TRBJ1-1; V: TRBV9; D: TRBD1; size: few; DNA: TGTGCCAGCAGCGTAGGGACAGGGTCTGAAGCTTTCTTT; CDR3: CASSVGTGSEAFF
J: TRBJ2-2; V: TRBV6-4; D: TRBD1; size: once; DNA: TGTGCCAGCAGCAGACAGGGTTCGTCCGTCCCCGGGGAGCTGTTTTTT; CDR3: CASSRQGSSVPGELFF
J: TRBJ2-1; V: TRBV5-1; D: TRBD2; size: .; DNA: TGCGCCAGCAGCTTCCGAGCGGGGGACAATGAGCAGTTCTTC; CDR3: CASSFRAGDNEQFF
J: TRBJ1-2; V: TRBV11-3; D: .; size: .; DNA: TGTGCCAGCAGCCCAACCCCCCCCAGGGGCGTAACTAACTATGGCTACACCTTC; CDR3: CASSPTPPRGVTNYGYTF
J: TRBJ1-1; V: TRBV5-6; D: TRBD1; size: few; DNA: TGTGCCAGCAGCTTGGTCGGGACAGGGGGCTTCACTGAAGCTTTCTTT; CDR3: CASSLVGTGGFTEAFF
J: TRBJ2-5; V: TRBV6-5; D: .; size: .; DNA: TGTGCCAGCAGTTACGGGGGGGCTCAGGAGACCCAGTACTTC; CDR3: CASSYGGAQETQYF
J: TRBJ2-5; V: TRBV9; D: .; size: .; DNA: TGTGCCAGCAGCGTGGATAGCTGGTCCGTGAGCCAGTACTTC; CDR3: CASSVDSWSVSQYF
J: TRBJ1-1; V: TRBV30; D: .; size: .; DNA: TGTGCCTGGAAGAGGGAATGGGTGGGCACTGAAGCTTTCTTT; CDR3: CAWKREWVGTEAFF
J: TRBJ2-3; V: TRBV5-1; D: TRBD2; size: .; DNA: TGCGCCAGCAGTTCCGGGACTAGCGGGGGGGTGGCAGATACGCAGTATTTT; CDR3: CASSSGTSGGVADTQYF
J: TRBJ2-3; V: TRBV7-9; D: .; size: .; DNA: TGTGCCAGCAGCTTAGTTGCGGATACGCAGTATTTT; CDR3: CASSLVADTQYF
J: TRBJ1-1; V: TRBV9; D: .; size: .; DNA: TGTGCCAGCAGCGTAGTGGGAGGGAACACTGAAGCTTTCTTT; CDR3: CASSVVGGNTEAFF
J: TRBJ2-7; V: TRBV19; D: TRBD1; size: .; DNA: TGTGCCAGTAGTTTACCCCCGGGACAGGCTTCCTACGAGCAGTACTTC; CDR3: CASSLPPGQASYEQYF
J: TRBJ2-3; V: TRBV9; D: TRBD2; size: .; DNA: TGTGCCAGCAGCTTAGGACTAGCGGGGGGCCCTAGCACAGATACGCAGTATTTT; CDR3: CASSLGLAGGPSTDTQYF
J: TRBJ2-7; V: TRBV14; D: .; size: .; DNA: TGTGCCAGCAGCCACGGGATGTACTACGAGCAGTACTTC; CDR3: CASSHGMYYEQYF
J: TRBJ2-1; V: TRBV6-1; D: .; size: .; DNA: TGTGCCAGCAGTGAGACGCACTACAGGGCCGTGGAGCAGTTCTTC; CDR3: CASSETHYRAVEQFF
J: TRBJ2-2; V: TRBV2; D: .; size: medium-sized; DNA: TGTGCCAGCAGTGATGGTGCAGTAGCGCCCGGGGAGCTGTTTTTT; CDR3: CASSDGAVAPGELFF
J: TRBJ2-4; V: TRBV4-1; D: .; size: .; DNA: TGCGCCAGCAGCCAACTGGGGGGGGGCGTACTAGCCAAAAACATTCAGTACTTC; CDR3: CASSQLGGGVLAKNIQYF
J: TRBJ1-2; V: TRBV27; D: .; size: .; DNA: TGTGCCAGCAGGTCCGACAGTTCTAACTATGGCTACACCTTC; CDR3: CASRSDSSNYGYTF
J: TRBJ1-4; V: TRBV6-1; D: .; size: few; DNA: TGTGCCAGCAGTGAAGAGCAGAGGGTTTGGGAAAAACTGTTTTTT; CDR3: CASSEEQRVWEKLFF
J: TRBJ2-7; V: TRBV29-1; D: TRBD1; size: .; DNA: TGCAGCGTTGGGATTGTGGGGGTACAGGGGGAGCAGTACTTC; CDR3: CSVGIVGVQGEQYF
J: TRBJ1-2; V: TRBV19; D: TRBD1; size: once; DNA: TGTGCCAGTAGTATTCCCATAACAGGGGGAAGCTATGGCTACACCTTC; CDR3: CASSIPITGGSYGYTF
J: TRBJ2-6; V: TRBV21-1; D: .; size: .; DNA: TGTGCCAGCAGCCGCGTTAGCGGGGGTTCTGGGGCCAACGTCCTGACTTTC; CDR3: CASSRVSGGSGANVLTF
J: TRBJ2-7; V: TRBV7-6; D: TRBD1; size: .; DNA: TGTGCCAGCAGCCCGTGGACAGGGGCCGAGCAGTACTTC; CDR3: CASSPWTGAEQYF
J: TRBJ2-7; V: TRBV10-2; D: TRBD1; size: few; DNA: TGCGCCAGCCAGACCGGGACAGGGCACTACGAGCAGTACTTC; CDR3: CASQTGTGHYEQYF
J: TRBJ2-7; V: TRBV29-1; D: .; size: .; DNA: TGCAGCGCTGTTGGGGGAGGAAAAGCCTACGAGCAGTACTTC; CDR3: CSAVGGGKAYEQYF
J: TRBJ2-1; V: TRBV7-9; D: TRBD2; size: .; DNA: TGTTCCAGCAGCGCCCGGGACGGGGGGTTAGGGCAGTTCTTC; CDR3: CSSSARDGGLGQFF
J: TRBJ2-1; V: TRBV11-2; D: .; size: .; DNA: TGTGCCAGCAGCTTAGTAGGGGGGGTGATCGTTGAGCAGTTCTTC; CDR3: CASSLVGGVIVEQFF
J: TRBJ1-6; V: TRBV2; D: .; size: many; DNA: TGTGCCAGCAGTGTCGGGGATCGGGCCCTCCACTTT; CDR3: CASSVGDRALHF